This T cell receptor (beta chain) was documented in a study of cytomegalovirus exposure and HLA in healthy donors (dated by TCRdb to about 2017). Background on the whole study: According to a later analysis, one platform produced both the 100 to 150 validation repertoires and the roughly 650 repertoires of the first cohort. In addition to the first cohort of around 670 subjects, a separate validation cohort of 120 different subjects was used. The study was designed to test whether signatures of past pathogen exposure could be identified by cataloging public T cell receptors. To predict cytomegalovirus infection status, the study combined high-throughput TCR immunosequencing, statistical association of individual TCRs with disease status, and machine learning. Study-wide conclusions, independent of this receptor: A total of 150 or so TCR beta chains were listed by the study as associated with cytomegalovirus. Subsequent analysis determined that TCRs grouped into clusters in the first cohort also showed a tendency toward co-occurrence across the 130 or so validation repertoires, and about 94% of cluster scores exceeded 0. A few of the identified cytomegalovirus-associated TCR beta chains were confirmed in vitro to be specific for cytomegalovirus antigens. A later analysis lacked HLA typing for the validation cohort, so it scored co-occurrence in that cohort across all 110 or so repertoires. In both the original and validation cohorts, the classifier was reported to diagnose cytomegalovirus status with high specificity and sensitivity. According to the authors, the approach could potentially be generalized to other disease states and immunological phenotypes. While some public TCRs were present in many individuals, most TCR sequences turned up only very rarely across donors.

Library construction relied on the immunoSEQ multiplex PCR assay. The authors' analysis ran thus. To diagnose cytomegalovirus status from the catalog of TCR beta chain sequences, a statistical classification framework was built. TCRdb's version of the immuneACCESS table is confined to in-frame rearrangements and falls short of the full clone set. An unresolved V gene accounts for under half of the shortfall where checked; the remainder is of unknown origin. D and trimming were read from the DNA, whereas the V and J calls and clone size are those reported in that table. The sample includes 250,000 to 400,000 clones, with 88% observed a single time. Around 0.96% of the sample is held by the ten biggest clonotypes. Inclusive of the bounding cysteine and phenylalanine, the CDR3 is 12 residues long. Just CDR3 DNA is preserved here, 36 bases in frame from base 1. CDR1 and CDR2 are read off the germline V gene as SGHRS and YFSETQ. The junction shows trimming of 4 bases on V and 6 bases on J, plus 7 bases between the germline ends.

Turning to this clone: The target of this receptor is not known. Qualities for individual bases were not recorded, and no much larger clone is one base off.

The donors were included in the validation cohort of 120 subjects, a group kept apart from the roughly 670-subject first cohort. Recombination linked TRBV5-1 to TRBJ1-4, with no confidently assigned D gene. Sequenced sample: PBMCs. The clonotype was recovered from a man in his thirties or forties in good health and CMV-seronegative. CDR3 region: CASSPGDEKLFF. The DNA is TGCGCCAGCAGCCCCGGGGATGAAAAACTGTTTTTT.